One sample yielded the 23 T cell receptor beta chains listed below, sequenced in a study of beta chain features in type 1 diabetes. Points from the study as a whole: The study found moderately but significantly shorter TCRB CDR3s in all four CD4+ subsets of Type 1 diabetes patients.

These receptors lack a known antigen. Sequencing targeted expressed TCRB transcripts, as all isolated RNA had been reverse transcribed. The table came from immunoSEQ multiplex PCR; TCRdb's copy has only in-frame clones and leaves some out. The sample has around 310,000 clones, 13% seen once. The sample comprised naive CD4+ T cells from blood. The receptors were sampled from a woman between 18 and 29 years old with type 1 diabetes.

The chain recombines TRBV15 with TRBJ2-5; 9 nucleotides align to TRBD1. CDR1 is LNHNV and CDR2 is YYDKDF in the germline V gene (reference sequence). Trimming cost V 2 bases and J 4 bases; bases outside gene matches: 5. The CDR3 is 15 amino acids. Here the CDR3 DNA reads TGTGCCACCAGCAGACCGGGACAGGGCCCAGAGACCCAGTACTTC. This gives the protein CATSRPGQGPETQYF.

The chain is built from TRBV4-3 and TRBJ2-1; no clear D. The length of the CDR3 is 15 residues. V was pared by 0 bases and J by 10 bases, with 16 bases between. Germline CDR1 reads LGHNA; CDR2 reads YSLEER. In DNA, the CDR3 is TGCGCCAGCAGCCAAGATGCGGCACACGCTCGGGAGCAGTTCTTC. Translated, it gives CASSQDAAHAREQFF.

This clone turned up a few times. The J gene is TRBJ1-1, the V gene TRBV29-1; the D is unclear. Germline V gives CDR1 SQVTM, CDR2 ANQGSEA. The CDR3 is 11 residues long. Trimming left V 4 bases short and J 1 base short, with 4 bases between. The CDR3 sequence is CSVGRNTEAFF. As DNA, the CDR3 is TGCAGCGTTGGGAGGAACACTGAAGCTTTCTTT.

This clone has only a few counts. V and J are TRBV7-2 and TRBJ2-7; perhaps TRBD1 as D (5 bases). Trimming took 3 bases from V and 2 from J, leaving 11 bases between them. This CDR3 is 14 amino acids long. Germline CDR1 is SGHTA and CDR2 is FQGNSA. The CDR3, as DNA: TGTGCCAGCAGCTTGTGGGGCCCGACCTACGAGCAGTACTTC. This gives the protein CASSLWGPTYEQYF.

This clone has just a few counts. The V and J genes are TRBV7-2 and TRBJ2-7; 7 bases align to TRBD2. The length of the CDR3 is 13 residues. The V gene's germline CDR1 is SGHTA and CDR2 FQGNSA. With V trimmed by 1 base and J by 12 bases, 9 bases remained unmatched. The CDR3 DNA reads TGTGCCAGCAGCTTAGGGGCGGGAGAAGGGGCGTACTTC. Residues: CASSLGAGEGAYF.

In its sample, this clone was seen a few times. The rearrangement joins TRBV5-4 to TRBJ2-1, with D possibly matching TRBD2 (5 bases). The V end lost 0 bases, the J end lost 6 bases, and 19 bases lay between the germline ends. The CDR3 covers 17 residues. Germline V CDR1 and CDR2: SGHNT, YYREEE (reference sequence). The CDR3 loop reads CASSLGLATLAGNEQFF. Here the CDR3 DNA reads TGTGCCAGCAGCTTGGGTTTGGCGACACTGGCGGGCAATGAGCAGTTCTTC.

V gene TRBV7-2 combines with J gene TRBJ1-5, with 7 positions matching TRBD1. The CDR3 contains 13 residues. Germline values: CDR1 SGHTA, CDR2 FQGNSA. With 3 bases clipped from V and 6 bases from J, the junction kept 2 bases outside the gene matches. CDR3 amino acids: CASSFQGGQPQHF. The CDR3 coding sequence is TGTGCCAGCAGCTTCCAGGGGGGTCAGCCCCAGCATTTT.

This clone was seen only a few times. The V gene is TRBV19, the J gene TRBJ1-2; TRBD1 agrees at 8 bases. CDR1 and CDR2 from the germline V gene are LNHDA and SQIVND (reference sequence). Trimming at V came to 3 bases and at J to 3 bases, leaving 9 bases not matched to a gene. The CDR3 is 16 amino acids. CDR3 residues: CASSIIRDRSDYGYTF. The CDR3 nucleotides are TGTGCCAGTAGTATCATCAGGGACAGGTCGGACTATGGCTACACCTTC.

This clone occurred a few times. The chain employs TRBV6-5 and TRBJ2-1; TRBD1 aligns across 7 bases. V was clipped by 5 bases and J by 4 bases; unmatched bases: 8. The V gene's germline CDR1 is MNHEY and CDR2 SVGAGI. This CDR3 is 15 amino acids long. The CDR3 loop reads CASSTSQTGYNEQFF. DNA for the CDR3: TGTGCCAGCAGTACAAGCCAGACAGGGTACAATGAGCAGTTCTTC.

This chain uses TRBV19 with TRBJ1-1; 7 bases fit TRBD1. Germline CDR1 is LNHDA and CDR2 is SQIVND (reference sequence). The V segment lost 6 bases and the J segment 1 base; nucleotides outside the gene matches: 2. The CDR3 totals 13 residues. In DNA form, the CDR3 reads TGTGCCAGTAGGGACAGGAGGAACACTGAAGCTTTCTTT. Encoded protein: CASRDRRNTEAFF.

This sequence joins TRBV5-1 and TRBJ2-7, with D maybe TRBD1 (6 bases). Germline loops: CDR1 SGHRS, CDR2 YFSETQ. The CDR3 is made up of 13 amino acids. Between the trimmed V and J ends, which lost 1 base and 4 bases, there was a span of 9 bases. As DNA, the CDR3 is TGCGCCAGCAGCTTGCACAGGGAATACGAGCAGTACTTC. It yields the protein CASSLHREYEQYF.

This chain uses TRBV30 with TRBJ2-3, with 7 bases matching TRBD1. CDR3 length equals 13 residues. Germline CDR1 reads GTSNPN; CDR2 reads SVGIG (reference sequence). V lost 2 bases and J lost 1; bases outside the gene matches: 0. CDR3 bases: TGTGCCTGGAGTAGGGGGCGCACAGATACGCAGTATTTT. The encoded protein is CAWSRGRTDTQYF.

This clone has only a few counts. The gene calls are TRBV9 and TRBJ2-7; 11 bases fit TRBD2. V shed 7 bases and J 3 bases; nucleotides not matched to a gene: 6. Germline V gene lookup returns CDR1 SGDLS and CDR2 YYNGEE. The CDR3 runs 14 residues. In DNA, the CDR3 is TGTGCCAGCGGCGGGACTAGCGGATTCTACGAGCAGTACTTC. This sequence encodes CASGGTSGFYEQYF.

The CDR3 bases are TGCAGCGTTTTGCTAGCAGGGGGTAGCACAGATACGCAGTATTTT. Translated, it gives CSVLLAGGSTDTQYF. The gene calls are TRBV29-1 and TRBJ2-3; 7 bases are a match to TRBD1. The ends lost 5 bases at V and 0 bases at J; junction bases unmatched: 8. Per the germline V gene, CDR1 is SQVTM and CDR2 is ANQGSEA. The CDR3 covers 15 residues.

This clone showed up just a few times. V is TRBV25-1 and J is TRBJ2-5; weak D call: TRBD1 (5 bases). Trimming removed 1 base at V and 4 bases at J, with 19 bases between. Per germline, CDR1 MGHDK and CDR2 SYGVNS. This CDR3 has 17 amino acids. The CDR3: CASSEFPGGRQGETQYF. The CDR3 DNA reads TGTGCCAGCAGTGAATTTCCAGGCGGCAGGCAGGGAGAGACCCAGTACTTC.

In this sample, this clone turned up a few times. The chain joins TRBV7-3 to TRBJ2-1; tentatively, D is TRBD1 (5 bases). CDR3 length: 13 amino acids. Germline V lookup: CDR1 SGHTA, CDR2 FQGTGA. The germline V and J ends were trimmed by 0 bases and 16 bases, with 16 bases remaining between them. Here the CDR3 reads CASSLTVRGGQFF. The CDR3 nucleotides read TGTGCCAGCAGCTTAACGGTAAGGGGTGGCCAATTCTTC.

The chain recombines TRBV6-5 with TRBJ2-1; the D gene is possibly TRBD2 (5 bases). Trimming removed 5 bases from V and 0 bases from J, with 11 bases in between. The CDR3 spans 15 residues. Germline V gene data show CDR1 as MNHEY and CDR2 as SVGAGI. The CDR3 protein is CASSLSASSYNEQFF. The CDR3, as DNA: TGTGCCAGCAGTCTTAGCGCCAGCTCCTACAATGAGCAGTTCTTC.

This clone was seen only a few times. V is TRBV30 and J is TRBJ1-4; possibly TRBD1 for D (6 bases). This CDR3 has 13 amino acids. Per the germline V gene, CDR1 is GTSNPN and CDR2 is SVGIG (reference sequence). The germline V and J ends were trimmed by 2 bases and 5 bases, with 9 bases remaining between them. CDR3 sequence (DNA): TGTGCCTGGAGTACAGGGATGAATGAAAAACTGTTTTTT. Protein: CAWSTGMNEKLFF.

This rearrangement joins TRBV5-4 to TRBJ1-2; a weak D match, TRBD1 (6 bases). Deletions cut 4 bases from V and 4 bases from J, with 17 bases between. Germline V gene data show CDR1 as SGHNT and CDR2 as YYREEE (reference sequence). The CDR3 extends over 15 amino acids. This CDR3 is CASSPTRTDPYGYTF. For the CDR3, the DNA is TGTGCCAGCAGCCCCACCAGGACAGACCCCTATGGCTACACCTTC.

A few counts support this clone. V usage is TRBV5-4 and J usage is TRBJ2-2, with 7 bases lining up with TRBD2. The CDR3 sequence is 15 residues long. V was clipped by 4 bases and J by 5 bases; unmatched bases: 8. Germline values: CDR1 SGHNT, CDR2 YYREEE (reference sequence). The CDR3 is CASSPGLAATGELFF. In DNA, the CDR3 is TGTGCCAGCAGCCCAGGGCTAGCGGCTACCGGGGAGCTGTTTTTT.

The V call is TRBV5-1, the J call TRBJ2-5; no reliable D call. CDR3 length equals 12 residues. CDR1 is SGHRS, CDR2 YFSETQ, per germline. Trimming took 3 bases from V and 5 from J, leaving 8 bases between them. The CDR3, as DNA: TGCGCCAGCAGCTCCCCGGTGGAGACCCAGTACTTC. This encodes CASSSPVETQYF.

This clone has just one count. The chain couples TRBV19 to TRBJ1-5, with 7 positions matching TRBD1. Germline CDR1 is LNHDA and CDR2 is SQIVND (reference sequence). V lost 9 bases and J lost 8; bases outside the gene matches: 13. CDR3 size: 14 residues. CDR3 coding DNA: TGTGCCAGCGCCCGGACAGGCCTTCGGGAGCCCCAGCATTTT. The encoded protein is CASARTGLREPQHF. Variable domain in full (rest from reference TRBV19 and TRBJ1-5): DGGITQSPKYLFRKEGQNVTLSCEQNLNHDAMYWYRQDPGQGLRLIYYSQIVNDFQKGDIAEGYSVSREKKESFPLTVTSAQKNPTAFYLCASARTGLREPQHFGDGTRLSIL.

This chain connects TRBV28 to TRBJ1-3, with D uncertain. Germline V lookup: CDR1 MDHEN, CDR2 SYDVKM. There are 12 residues in the CDR3. Trimming cost V 11 bases and J 2 bases, with 10 bases left between them. Written as DNA, the CDR3 is TGTGCCGCCTGGGGAGCTGGAAACACCATATATTTT. This encodes CAAWGAGNTIYF.